A selection of T cell receptor beta chains follows, all from one sample in a study of cytomegalovirus exposure and HLA in healthy donors. Only in-frame clones appear in the TCRdb table, and some are missing; sequencing was by immunoSEQ multiplex PCR. This sample carries around 150,000 clones, 80% to 90% of them seen once, and the ten largest clones take about 2.1%. What was sequenced was PBMCs. Every receptor here comes from a woman younger than 30 in good health and CMV-seronegative. Each CDR3 is given with its conserved first and last residue. A D gene is named only where the DNA matches it firmly. Where a row states a size, it is once, few, many or the class of an expanded clone; other rows omit it.

clone_size j_call v_call d_call cdr3_length cdr3_aa cdr3_nt
few TRBJ2-2 TRBV27 TRBD2 16 CASSLSGAGATGELFF TGTGCCAGCAGTTTATCGGGAGCGGGAGCCACCGGGGAGCTGTTTTTT
. TRBJ2-1 TRBV5-1 . 14 CASSLAARANEQFF TGCGCCAGCAGCTTGGCCGCCAGGGCGAATGAGCAGTTCTTC
. TRBJ1-2 TRBV5-5 TRBD1 17 CASSLEQDRGRPYGYTF TGTGCCAGCAGCTTGGAGCAAGACAGGGGGCGCCCCTATGGCTACACCTTC
. TRBJ2-1 TRBV19 TRBD2 15 CASSKSGAGSNEQFF TGTGCCAGTAGCAAAAGCGGGGCGGGGAGCAATGAGCAGTTCTTC
. TRBJ2-1 TRBV11-2 . 17 CAISGGAGSSRYNEQFF TGTGCCATCTCTGGGGGGGCGGGATCAAGTCGTTACAATGAGCAGTTCTTC
. TRBJ2-3 TRBV6-6 . 15 CASYPTGRGTDTQYF TGTGCCAGCTACCCAACGGGCAGGGGCACAGATACGCAGTATTTT
. TRBJ2-7 TRBV5-1 . 11 CASRGGYEQYF TGCGCCAGCAGGGGGGGCTACGAGCAGTACTTC
. TRBJ2-3 TRBV10-3 TRBD2 17 CAISDRTSGPLTDTQYF TGTGCCATCAGTGACCGGACTAGCGGGCCCCTCACAGATACGCAGTATTTT
. TRBJ2-3 TRBV4-2 TRBD2 15 CASSQDGGSADTQYF TGTGCCAGCAGCCAAGACGGGGGGTCGGCAGATACGCAGTATTTT
. TRBJ2-7 TRBV4-1 TRBD2 15 CVSSQEASGSYEQYF TGCGTCAGCAGCCAAGAGGCTAGCGGATCCTACGAGCAGTACTTC
. TRBJ1-3 TRBV19 . 13 CASSITYGNTIYF TGTGCCAGTAGTATCACTTACGGAAACACCATATATTTT